Described below is a single TCR beta chain sequence and its context. Its antigen remains unidentified. The Oncomine TCR Beta short-read assay sequenced DNA from cultured CD4+ T cells. TCRdb independently ran MiXCR on the PCR reads; one entry per CDR3 protein. The top ten hold 11% to 15% of the sample, which has over 11,000 distinct CDR3 sequences, roughly 50% seen once. The data are from a study of vaccination and CD4 T cells after COVID-19. About the study: Post-vaccination specimens were collected at a median of approximately 66 days following dose two (range 14 to 241). Cells received overlapping spike peptides from SARS-CoV-2, HCoV-NL63, HCoV-OC43 and HCoV-229E as stimulation.

Treatment: 10-day PBMC culture with coronavirus spike peptide pools or control peptides (ViraFEST assay). Broader study findings: A comparatively limited set of convalescent patients was examined, with no early post-infection timepoints.

The sequence came from a human donor who had recovered from COVID-19. The sequencing input was CD4+ T cells from blood, cultured in vitro.

The CDR3 DNA reads as TGCAGTGCTAGCAAAAGGGCTAGCACAGATACGCAGTATTTT. As protein: CSASKRASTDTQYF. V gene TRBV20-1 combines with J gene TRBJ2-3; D is unclear. Germline CDR1 DFQATT, CDR2 SNEGSKA (reference sequence). There are 14 residues in the CDR3. Trimming stripped 3 bases from V and 0 bases from J, with 10 bases between.